Listed here are 5 T cell receptor beta chains from one sample, sequenced in a study of shared clonotypes between healthy human individuals. TCRdb keeps only in-frame clones here, not all; method: immunoSEQ multiplex PCR. This sample carries some 240,000 clones, 60% to 80% of them seen once, and the ten largest clones take around 10%. The sequencing input was memory CD4+ T cells sorted from blood. The sample's subset: CD45RA-negative fraction. These TCRs come from a man aged 30-40 years in good health.

This chain links TRBV7-2 with TRBJ1-1; D unresolved. Trimming stripped 5 bases from V and 5 bases from J, with 15 bases between. The CDR3 is 14 amino acids. Per the germline V gene, CDR1 is SGHTA and CDR2 is FQGNSA. The CDR3 here is CASSPSRGGTEAFF. As DNA, the CDR3 is TGTGCCAGCAGCCCCTCCCGGGGTGGGACTGAAGCTTTCTTT. The variable domain in full, completed from reference TRBV7-2 and TRBJ1-1, reads GAGVSQSPSNKVTEKGKDVELRCDPISGHTALYWYRQSLGQGLEFLIYFQGNSAPDKSGLPSDRFSAERTGGSVSTLTIQRTQQEDSAVYLCASSPSRGGTEAFFGQGTRLTVV.

The rearrangement uses TRBV7-9 and TRBJ2-7, with TRBD1 matching over 10 bases. V dropped 5 bases and J dropped 4; count of bases not matched to a gene: 8. There are 15 residues in the CDR3. Germline assignment: CDR1 SEHNR and CDR2 FQNEAQ (reference sequence). The CDR3 DNA sequence: TGTGCCAGCAGCCTCCCATCGGGACAGGGGTACGAGCAGTACTTC. As protein: CASSLPSGQGYEQYF.

The chain uses TRBV6-6 and TRBJ2-1; 8 bases line up with TRBD2. V was pared by 6 bases and J by 1 base, with 5 bases of the junction left unmatched. The germline V gene has CDR1 MNHNY and CDR2 SVGAGI (reference sequence). The CDR3 has 15 amino acids. The CDR3 region has the DNA TGTGCCAGCAGAATAGCGGGACGGTCCTACAATGAGCAGTTCTTC. Protein: CASRIAGRSYNEQFF.

The chain links TRBV5-1 to TRBJ1-1, with unresolved D. V was trimmed by 1 base and J by 2 bases, leaving 0 bases between them. This CDR3 is built from 11 residues. Germline V lookup: CDR1 SGHRS, CDR2 YFSETQ. DNA for the CDR3: TGCGCCAGCAGCTTGAACACTGAAGCTTTCTTT. Its protein is CASSLNTEAFF. The full variable domain, with the rest looked up from reference TRBV5-1 and TRBJ1-1, is KAGVTQTPRYLIKTRGQQVTLSCSPISGHRSVSWYQQTPGQGLQFLFEYFSETQRNKGNFPGRFSGRQFSNSRSEMNVSTLELGDSALYLCASSLNTEAFFGQGTRLTVV.

The genes are TRBV10-3 and TRBJ2-1, with 10 bases lining up with TRBD2. Trimming took 4 bases from V and 4 from J; bases not matched to a gene: 4. The CDR3 contains 15 residues. Germline V gene data show CDR1 as ENHRY and CDR2 as SYGVKD. The CDR3 DNA reads TGTGCCATCAGTGTAGGGACTAGCGTTTACAATGAGCAGTTCTTC. Protein: CAISVGTSVYNEQFF.